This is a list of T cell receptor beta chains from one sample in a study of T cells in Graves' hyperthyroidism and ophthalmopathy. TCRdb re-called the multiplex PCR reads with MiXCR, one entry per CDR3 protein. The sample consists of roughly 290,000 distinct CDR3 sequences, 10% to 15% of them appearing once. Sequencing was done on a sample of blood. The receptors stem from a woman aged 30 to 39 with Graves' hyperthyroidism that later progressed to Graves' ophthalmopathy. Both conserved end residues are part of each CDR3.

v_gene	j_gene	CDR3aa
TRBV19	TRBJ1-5	CASSRADNQPQHF
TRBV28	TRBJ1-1	CASSLQGAANTEAFF
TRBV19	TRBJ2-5	CASSMEGASGASTQYF
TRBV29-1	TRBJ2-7	CSVEDRQPPTTGQYF
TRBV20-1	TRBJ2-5	CSASLGDGLQETQYF
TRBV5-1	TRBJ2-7	CASSSGQNPYEQYF
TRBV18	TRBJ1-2	CASSPQDGYTF
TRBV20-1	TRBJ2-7	CSAGTGRTYEQYF
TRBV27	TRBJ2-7	CASSLGLAGGQDEQYF
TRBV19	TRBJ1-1	CASTPTGFNTEAFF
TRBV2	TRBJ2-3	CASPTSGSTDTQYF
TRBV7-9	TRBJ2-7	CASSLADMMGFSEQYF
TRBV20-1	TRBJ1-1	CSARDLRGDTEAFF
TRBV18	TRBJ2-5	CASSTNFRAGQETQYF
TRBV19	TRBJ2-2	CASMGEAAYTGELFF
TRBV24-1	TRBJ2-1	CATSDPRGGSAYNEQFF
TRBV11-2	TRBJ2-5	CASSLGIGGSETQYF
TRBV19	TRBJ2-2	CASRTGRALNTGELFF
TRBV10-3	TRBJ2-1	CAISQRVDNEQFF
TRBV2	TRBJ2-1	CASRLAGGRNEQFF
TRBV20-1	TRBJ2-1	CSHRLAGDNEQFF
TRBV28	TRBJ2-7	CASSALQGAEQYF
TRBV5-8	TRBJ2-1	CASSLGVGWYNEQFF
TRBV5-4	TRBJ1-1	CASSLGGTASEAFF
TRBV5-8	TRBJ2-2	CASSRAGATGELFF
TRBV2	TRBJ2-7	CASRGLAGAISYEQYF
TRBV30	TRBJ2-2	CAWRPGHTGELFF
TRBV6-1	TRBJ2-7	CASRPNSGISYEQYF
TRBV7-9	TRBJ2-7	CASSLAPTGTGLDEQYF
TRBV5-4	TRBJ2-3	CASSSGPTSGLQGPTDTQYF
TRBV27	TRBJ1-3	CASGPADYSGNTIYF
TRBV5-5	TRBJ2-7	CASSSTSGRNEQYF
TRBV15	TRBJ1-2	CATSSENYGYTF
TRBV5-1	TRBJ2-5	CASSPTPTSGSSGETQYF
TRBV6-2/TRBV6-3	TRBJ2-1	CASSSLWERGGEQFF
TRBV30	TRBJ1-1	CAWSASGNEAFF
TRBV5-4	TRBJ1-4	CASSATAGNNEKLFF
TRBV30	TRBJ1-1	CATPKEGTAFF
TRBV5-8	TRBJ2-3	CASRKTGIDTQYF
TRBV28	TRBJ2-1	CASTISPLAGSFNEQFF
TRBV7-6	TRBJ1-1	CASSPLALNTEAFF
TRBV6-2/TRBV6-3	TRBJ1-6	CASSSGHLSYNSPLHF
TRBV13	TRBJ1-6	CASSLGRINNSPLHF
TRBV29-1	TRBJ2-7	CSVVGIGVEQYF
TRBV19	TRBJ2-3	CASRPDNTDTQYF
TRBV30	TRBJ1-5	CALTTGANQPQHF
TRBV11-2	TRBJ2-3	CASSLKLGVTDTQYF
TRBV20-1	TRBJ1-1	CSAINWPTGTEAFF
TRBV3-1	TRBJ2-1	CASSLPGRSYNEQFF
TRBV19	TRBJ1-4	CASREGGKGNEKLFF